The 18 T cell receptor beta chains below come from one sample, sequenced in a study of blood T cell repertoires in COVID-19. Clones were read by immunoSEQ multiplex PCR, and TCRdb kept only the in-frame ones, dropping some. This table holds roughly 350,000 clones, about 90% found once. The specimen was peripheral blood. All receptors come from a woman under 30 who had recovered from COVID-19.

This CDR3 is CASRYPARDEKLFF. The CDR3, as DNA: TGTGCCAGCAGGTACCCAGCGAGAGACGAAAAACTGTTTTTT. The J gene is TRBJ1-4, the V gene TRBV6-2 or TRBV6-3; D ambiguous. Germline CDR1 reads MNHEY; CDR2 reads SVGEGT. The CDR3 sequence is 14 residues long. Trimming left V 6 bases short and J 8 bases short, with 16 bases between.

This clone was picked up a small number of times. CDR3 DNA: TGTGCCAGCAGCCAATCACGGACAGGGGTTGCCGGGGAGCTGTTTTTT. Translating gives CASSQSRTGVAGELFF. V and J are TRBV16 and TRBJ2-2; 9 positions agree with TRBD1. V was pared by 0 bases and J by 6 bases, with 5 bases of the junction left unmatched. The CDR3 has 16 residues. Germline loops: CDR1 KGHSY, CDR2 FQNENV.

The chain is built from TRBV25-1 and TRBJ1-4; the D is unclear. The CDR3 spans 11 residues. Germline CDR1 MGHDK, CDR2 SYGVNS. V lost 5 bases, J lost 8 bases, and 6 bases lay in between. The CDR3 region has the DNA TGTGCCAGCAGTCAAAGCGAAAAACTGTTTTTT. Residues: CASSQSEKLFF.

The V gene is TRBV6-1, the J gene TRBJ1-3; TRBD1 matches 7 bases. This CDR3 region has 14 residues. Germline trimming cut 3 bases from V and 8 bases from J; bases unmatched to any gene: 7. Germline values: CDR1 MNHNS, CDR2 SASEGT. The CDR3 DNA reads TGTGCCAGCAGTGAGGGGACAGACAGAGACACCATATATTTT. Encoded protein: CASSEGTDRDTIYF.

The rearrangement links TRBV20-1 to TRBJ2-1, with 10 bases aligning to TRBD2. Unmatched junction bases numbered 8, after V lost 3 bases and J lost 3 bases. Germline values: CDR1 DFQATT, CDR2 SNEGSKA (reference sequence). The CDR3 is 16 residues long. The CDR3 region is CSASSLAGSFYNEQFF. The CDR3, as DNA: TGCAGTGCTAGTTCACTAGCGGGAAGTTTCTACAATGAGCAGTTCTTC.

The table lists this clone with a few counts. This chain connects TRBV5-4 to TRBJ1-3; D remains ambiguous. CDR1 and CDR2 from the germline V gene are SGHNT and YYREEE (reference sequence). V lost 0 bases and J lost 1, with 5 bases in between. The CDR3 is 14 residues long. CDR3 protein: CASSLGGSGNTIYF. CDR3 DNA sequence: TGTGCCAGCAGCTTGGGAGGTTCTGGAAACACCATATATTTT.

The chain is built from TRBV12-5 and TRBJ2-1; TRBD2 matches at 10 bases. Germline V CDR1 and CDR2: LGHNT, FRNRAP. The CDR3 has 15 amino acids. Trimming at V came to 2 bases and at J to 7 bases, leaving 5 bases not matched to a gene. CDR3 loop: CASGLTSGIENEQFF. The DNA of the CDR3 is TGTGCTAGTGGTTTGACTAGCGGGATAGAGAATGAGCAGTTCTTC.

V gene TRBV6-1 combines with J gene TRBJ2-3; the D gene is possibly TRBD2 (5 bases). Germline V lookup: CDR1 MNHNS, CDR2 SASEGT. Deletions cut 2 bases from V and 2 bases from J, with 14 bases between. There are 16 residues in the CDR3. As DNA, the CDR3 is TGTGCCAGCAGTGAATTATTGGCGGGTACCACAGATACGCAGTATTTT. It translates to CASSELLAGTTDTQYF.

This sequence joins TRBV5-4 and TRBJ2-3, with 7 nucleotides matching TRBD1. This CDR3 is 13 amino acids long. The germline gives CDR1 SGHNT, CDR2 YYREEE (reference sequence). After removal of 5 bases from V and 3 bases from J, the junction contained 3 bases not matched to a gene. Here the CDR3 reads CASRPQGTDTQYF. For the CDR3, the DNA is TGTGCCAGCAGGCCACAGGGGACAGATACGCAGTATTTT.

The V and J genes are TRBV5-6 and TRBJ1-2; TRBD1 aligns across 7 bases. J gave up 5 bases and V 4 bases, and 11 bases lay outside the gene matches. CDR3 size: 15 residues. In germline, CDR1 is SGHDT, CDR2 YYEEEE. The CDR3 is CASSPIGTAIYGYTF. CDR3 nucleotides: TGTGCCAGCAGCCCGATCGGGACAGCTATATATGGCTACACCTTC.

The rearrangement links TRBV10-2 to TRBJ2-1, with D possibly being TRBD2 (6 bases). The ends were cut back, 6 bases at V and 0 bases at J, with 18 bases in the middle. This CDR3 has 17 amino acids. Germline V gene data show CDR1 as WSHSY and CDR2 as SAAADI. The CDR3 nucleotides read TGCGCCAGCAGGAACCCCGCCAGCGGGCCCTCCTACAATGAGCAGTTCTTC. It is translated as CASRNPASGPSYNEQFF.

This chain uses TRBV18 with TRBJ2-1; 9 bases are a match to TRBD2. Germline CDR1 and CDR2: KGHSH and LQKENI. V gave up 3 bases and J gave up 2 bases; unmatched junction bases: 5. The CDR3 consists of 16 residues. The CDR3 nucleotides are TGTGCCAGCTCACCCCCATCTAGCGGGACCTACAATGAGCAGTTCTTC. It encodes CASSPPSSGTYNEQFF.

The CDR3: CASTNTQGTTGELFF. The CDR3 nucleotides read TGCGCCAGCACTAATACACAGGGGACCACCGGGGAGCTGTTTTTT. The genes are TRBV10-2 and TRBJ2-2, with 7 nucleotides matching TRBD1. The V gene's germline CDR1 is WSHSY and CDR2 SAAADI. V lost 7 bases and J lost 4; bases outside the gene matches: 9. The CDR3 totals 15 residues.

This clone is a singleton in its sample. The DNA of the CDR3 is TGTGCCAGCAGTCAGGGTAGGACCTACGAGCAGTACGTC. This encodes CASSQGRTYEQYV. The chain has TRBV6-2 or TRBV6-3 and TRBJ2-7; TRBD1 might be the D (5 bases). The CDR3 contains 13 residues. Per germline, CDR1 MNHEY and CDR2 SVGEGT. Deletions cut 5 bases from V and 2 bases from J, with 10 bases between.

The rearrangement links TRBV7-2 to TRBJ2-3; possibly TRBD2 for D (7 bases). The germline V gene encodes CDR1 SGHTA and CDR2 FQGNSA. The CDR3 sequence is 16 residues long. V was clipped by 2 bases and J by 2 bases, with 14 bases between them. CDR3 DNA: TGTGCCAGCAGCTTATTCGGGCGGGGGCTCACAGATACGCAGTATTTT. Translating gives CASSLFGRGLTDTQYF.

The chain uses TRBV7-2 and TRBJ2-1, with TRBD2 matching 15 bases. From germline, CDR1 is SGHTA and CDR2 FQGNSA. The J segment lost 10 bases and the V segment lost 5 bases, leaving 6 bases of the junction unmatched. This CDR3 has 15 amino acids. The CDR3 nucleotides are TGTGCCAGCAGCCCCCGGACTAGCGGGAGGGGAGAGCAGTTCTTC. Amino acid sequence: CASSPRTSGRGEQFF.

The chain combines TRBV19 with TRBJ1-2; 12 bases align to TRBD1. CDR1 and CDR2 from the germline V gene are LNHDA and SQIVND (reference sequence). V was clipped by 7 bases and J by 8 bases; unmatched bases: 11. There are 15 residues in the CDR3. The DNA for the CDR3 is TGTGCCAGTACCCGGGGACAGGGGGCGATTTACGGCTACACCTTC. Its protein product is CASTRGQGAIYGYTF. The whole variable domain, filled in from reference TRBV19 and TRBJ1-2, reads DGGITQSPKYLFRKEGQNVTLSCEQNLNHDAMYWYRQDPGQGLRLIYYSQIVNDFQKGDIAEGYSVSREKKESFPLTVTSAQKNPTAFYLCASTRGQGAIYGYTFGSGTRLTVV.

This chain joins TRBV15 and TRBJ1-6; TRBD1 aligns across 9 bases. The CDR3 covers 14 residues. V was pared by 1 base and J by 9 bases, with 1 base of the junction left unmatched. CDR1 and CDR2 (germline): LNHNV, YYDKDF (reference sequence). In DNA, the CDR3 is TGTGCCACCAGCAGAGGGGACAGGGCTTCACCCCTCCACTTT. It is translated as CATSRGDRASPLHF.